Below are 29 T cell receptor beta chains sequenced from a single sample in a study of cytomegalovirus exposure and HLA in healthy donors. The PCR contained 60 Vbeta and 13 Jbeta primers. Repertoires were generated with immunoSEQ multiplex PCR, while TCRdb's copy carries only in-frame clones and drops some. The repertoire holds about 130,000 clones, with 65% to 90% as singletons. The source material was PBMCs. These receptors all stem from a girl aged 2 to 9 in good health and CMV-seronegative.

The sample holds one count of this clone. The identical CDR3 is also encoded by other nucleotide sequences in the sample. The rearrangement joins TRBV5-1 to TRBJ2-1; a weak D match, TRBD1 (5 bases). V was clipped by 2 bases and J by 7 bases, with 10 bases between them. The CDR3 extends over 13 amino acids. CDR1 SGHRS and CDR2 YFSETQ come from the germline V gene. The CDR3 loop reads CASSLGAGNEQFF. CDR3 in DNA: TGCGCCAGCAGCTTAGGGGCCGGGAATGAGCAGTTCTTC.

The V call is TRBV7-9, the J call TRBJ2-1; 8 bases are shared with TRBD1. The germline V gene encodes CDR1 SEHNR and CDR2 FQNEAQ (reference sequence). Unmatched junction bases numbered 5, after V lost 1 base and J lost 3 bases. The CDR3 runs 16 residues. This CDR3 reads CASSLGGQEFYNEQFF. The CDR3 nucleotides are TGTGCCAGCAGCTTAGGGGGACAGGAATTCTACAATGAGCAGTTCTTC. The variable domain in full, with the rest retrieved from reference TRBV7-9 and TRBJ2-1, is DTGVSQNPRHKITKRGQNVTFRCDPISEHNRLYWYRQTLGQGPEFLTYFQNEAQLEKSRLLSDRFSAERPKGSFSTLEIQRTEQGDSAMYLCASSLGGQEFYNEQFFGPGTRLTVL.

The chain carries TRBV28 and TRBJ1-2, with a weak D call TRBD1 (6 bases). V lost 2 bases, J lost 7 bases, and 17 bases lay in between. CDR1 is MDHEN and CDR2 is SYDVKM in the germline V gene. The CDR3 consists of 15 residues. CDR3 coding DNA: TGTGCCAGCAGTTTACGGGGGGGCGAATGGGCTGGCTACACCTTC. Translation: CASSLRGGEWAGYTF.

The rearrangement uses TRBV7-6 and TRBJ1-5, with D possibly being TRBD1 (6 bases). CDR1 SGHVS and CDR2 FNYEAQ come from the germline V gene. The germline V and J ends were trimmed by 5 bases and 9 bases, with 11 bases remaining between them. The CDR3 has 12 residues. The CDR3: CASSDQGRPQHF. Written as DNA, the CDR3 is TGTGCCAGCAGCGACCAGGGGAGGCCCCAGCATTTT.

V gene TRBV2 combines with J gene TRBJ2-7; 12 bases line up with TRBD2. The CDR3 contains 15 residues. Germline CDR1 SNHLY, CDR2 FYNNEI. After removal of 10 bases from V and 2 bases from J, the junction contained 9 bases not matched to a gene. CDR3 bases: TGTGCCACCCGTTTAGCTAGCGGGAGGGCCTACGAGCAGTACTTC. It is translated as CATRLASGRAYEQYF.

J is TRBJ2-1 and V is TRBV27; possible D gene TRBD1, 6 bases. This CDR3 contains 18 residues. Germline CDR1 and CDR2: MNHEY and SMNVEV (reference sequence). Deletions cut 2 bases from V and 3 bases from J, with 20 bases between. CDR3 nucleotide sequence: TGTGCCAGCAGTTTAGGGACACCTTCGACCTCCCTCTACAATGAGCAGTTCTTC. Protein sequence: CASSLGTPSTSLYNEQFF.

The chain joins TRBV13 to TRBJ1-2, with 8 bases lining up with TRBD1. Germline values: CDR1 PRHDT, CDR2 FYEKMQ (reference sequence). The CDR3 has 15 residues. V was clipped by 5 bases and J by 8 bases; unmatched bases: 13. In nucleotides, the CDR3 is TGTGCCAGCAGCCCTAGAACCGGGACAGGAATCGGCTACACCTTC. Protein product: CASSPRTGTGIGYTF.

The J gene is TRBJ1-1, the V gene TRBV21-1; TRBD1 reflects the table's D call only, with no check against the DNA. TRBV21-1 is a recognized pseudogene. This CDR3 has 17 residues. The CDR3 region is CASSKGQGTDARVDTFF. The CDR3 DNA is TGTGCCAGCAGCAAGGGGCAAGGGACAGATGCGAGGGTCGACACTTTCTTT.

The chain carries TRBV7-8 and TRBJ1-2, with D possibly being TRBD1 (6 bases). This CDR3 spans 16 amino acids. Trimming left V 8 bases short and J 3 bases short, with 22 bases between. The germline V gene encodes CDR1 SGHVS and CDR2 FQNEAQ. This chain's CDR3 is CASGGYRATGYYGYTF. The CDR3 nucleotides are TGTGCCAGCGGTGGATACAGGGCCACGGGGTACTATGGCTACACCTTC.

This clone was seen a handful of times. The V and J genes are TRBV28 and TRBJ1-1, with 9 bases fitting TRBD1. The CDR3 extends over 15 amino acids. Germline CDR1 reads MDHEN; CDR2 reads SYDVKM. V gave up 6 bases and J gave up 7 bases; unmatched junction bases: 12. In nucleotides, the CDR3 is TGTGCCAGCAGAATCACAGGGGGCGCAAAGGGTGAAGCTTTCTTT. Residues: CASRITGGAKGEAFF.

This clone has only a few counts. The gene calls are TRBV6-6 and TRBJ1-3; 7 positions agree with TRBD1. V lost 6 bases, J lost 0 bases, and 2 bases stayed unmatched. CDR1 MNHNY and CDR2 SVGAGI come from the germline V gene (reference sequence). The CDR3 runs to 14 residues. The CDR3 sequence is CASRDRSSGNTIYF. In nucleotides, the CDR3 is TGTGCCAGCAGGGACAGGAGCTCTGGAAACACCATATATTTT.

The gene calls are TRBV27 and TRBJ2-3; TRBD1 matches 7 bases. Trimming cost V 5 bases and J 3 bases; bases outside gene matches: 11. From germline, CDR1 is MNHEY and CDR2 SMNVEV (reference sequence). This CDR3 has 16 amino acids. CDR3 nucleotides: TGTGCCAGCAGTCAAGGGACAGCGCTCCTTACAGATACGCAGTATTTT. Translation gives CASSQGTALLTDTQYF.

V and J are TRBV30 and TRBJ1-6, with no clear D. V lost 3 bases, J lost 4 bases, and 13 bases lay in between. CDR3 size: 15 residues. Germline V CDR1 and CDR2: GTSNPN, SVGIG (reference sequence). Written as DNA, the CDR3 is TGTGCCTGGAGGGGAGGGAGCCTATATAATTCACCCCTCCACTTT. Translation gives CAWRGGSLYNSPLHF.

V gene TRBV20-1 combines with J gene TRBJ1-2; tentatively, D is TRBD1 (5 bases). The CDR3 totals 10 residues. CDR1 and CDR2 (germline): DFQATT, SNEGSKA (reference sequence). The V gene lost 5 bases and the J gene lost 7 bases, with 8 bases spanning the gap. The CDR3 coding sequence is TGCAGTGCTCTAGACAGTGGCTACACCTTC. Translating it yields CSALDSGYTF.

The chain combines TRBV7-9 with TRBJ1-5; D is unresolved. The V end lost 2 bases, the J end lost 5 bases, and 4 bases lay between the germline ends. This CDR3 has 12 amino acids. Looked up from germline, CDR1 is SEHNR and CDR2 is FQNEAQ (reference sequence). The CDR3 DNA sequence: TGTGCCAGCAGCTTAAACTATCAGCCCCAGCATTTT. This gives the protein CASSLNYQPQHF.

This chain links TRBV13 with TRBJ2-7; D gene unclear. The V gene lost 6 bases and the J gene lost 6 bases, with 15 bases spanning the gap. Germline CDR1 PRHDT, CDR2 FYEKMQ (reference sequence). The CDR3 is 13 residues long. CDR3 sequence reads: CASRILHEPEQYF. The CDR3 bases are TGTGCCAGCAGGATACTTCATGAGCCCGAGCAGTACTTC.

The rearrangement links TRBV5-6 to TRBJ2-5; possible D gene TRBD2, 6 bases. The V gene lost 4 bases and the J gene lost 2 bases, with 9 bases spanning the gap. This CDR3 region has 13 residues. Germline V gene data show CDR1 as SGHDT and CDR2 as YYEEEE. The CDR3 coding sequence is TGTGCCAGCAGCGTGCTAGCGCAAGAGACCCAGTACTTC. Translation gives CASSVLAQETQYF. The variable domain in full, with the rest retrieved from reference TRBV5-6 and TRBJ2-5, is DAGVTQSPTHLIKTRGQQVTLRCSPKSGHDTVSWYQQALGQGPQFIFQYYEEEERQRGNFPDRFSGHQFPNYSSELNVNALLLGDSALYLCASSVLAQETQYFGPGTRLLVL.

This chain links TRBV27 with TRBJ1-1; TRBD1 agrees at 8 bases. This CDR3 has 14 amino acids. Germline V gives CDR1 MNHEY, CDR2 SMNVEV (reference sequence). V shed 2 bases and J 1 base; nucleotides not matched to a gene: 0. CDR3 in amino acids: CASSLDRGNTEAFF. For the CDR3, the DNA is TGTGCCAGCAGTTTAGACAGGGGGAACACTGAAGCTTTCTTT.

The J gene is TRBJ1-2, the V gene TRBV30, with 10 bases aligning to TRBD1. J lost 4 bases, V lost 7 bases, and 12 bases had no gene match. This CDR3 has 15 residues. Germline-derived CDR1 and CDR2 are GTSNPN and SVGIG (reference sequence). CDR3 DNA sequence: TGTGCCTTCCGGGACAGGGGACCTAGGGCCTATGGCTACACCTTC. Translation gives CAFRDRGPRAYGYTF.

This clone was counted between two and nine times. This chain uses TRBV28 with TRBJ1-2; 7 bases agree with TRBD1. This CDR3 has 15 amino acids. V was clipped by 3 bases and J by 4 bases; unmatched bases: 8. Germline loops: CDR1 MDHEN, CDR2 SYDVKM. CDR3 DNA sequence: TGTGCCAGCAGTTTCCCCGGGACAGCAACCTATGGCTACACCTTC. Amino acids: CASSFPGTATYGYTF.

This chain connects TRBV6-1 to TRBJ1-4; no clear D gene. This CDR3 comprises 13 residues. Germline assignment: CDR1 MNHNS and CDR2 SASEGT. V lost 7 bases and J 8 bases, leaving 14 bases between the germline ends. This CDR3 is CASMPHDTEKLFF. In DNA form, the CDR3 reads TGTGCCAGCATGCCCCATGACACCGAAAAACTGTTTTTT.

This clone was observed once. The chain couples TRBV14 to TRBJ2-3, with D possibly TRBD1 on 6 matching bases. The CDR3 has 17 amino acids. Trimming shortened V by 0 bases and J by 6 bases, and 19 bases separated the two germline ends. The V gene's germline CDR1 is SGHDN and CDR2 FVKESK. The CDR3 nucleotides read TGTGCCAGCAGCCAAGATTTCGGCAGGGGAGTGTGGGATACGCAGTATTTT. Its translation is CASSQDFGRGVWDTQYF.

J is TRBJ1-2 and V is TRBV4-3; TRBD1 agrees at 10 bases. Germline CDR1 reads LGHNA; CDR2 reads YSLEER. V shed 0 bases, J shed 3 bases, and the junction held 4 bases outside the gene matches. This CDR3 comprises 16 residues. CDR3 bases: TGCGCCAGCAGCCAAGATGGGACAGGGGCCGACTATGGCTACACCTTC. Protein product: CASSQDGTGADYGYTF.

This chain links TRBV12-5 with TRBJ2-1, with D possibly TRBD2 on 5 matching bases. V was shortened by 2 bases and J by 6 bases, with 14 bases between the two germline ends. This CDR3 has 15 amino acids. The germline gives CDR1 LGHNT, CDR2 FRNRAP. CDR3 nucleotide sequence: TGTGCTAGTGGTTTGCGGGAAGTAGAGACCAATGAGCAGTTCTTC. This encodes CASGLREVETNEQFF.

The rearrangement joins TRBV7-3 to TRBJ2-1, with 12 bases fitting TRBD2. V lost 5 bases to trimming and J lost 7 bases; unmatched junction nucleotides: 6. CDR3 length equals 15 residues. In germline, CDR1 is SGHTA, CDR2 FQGTGA. The CDR3 here is CASSTTSGGRNEQFF. The CDR3 DNA is TGTGCCAGCAGCACGACTAGCGGGGGTAGAAATGAGCAGTTCTTC.

This rearrangement joins TRBV29-1 to TRBJ2-2; D is unclear. Trimming removed 8 bases at V and 4 bases at J, with 11 bases between. Germline CDR1 SQVTM, CDR2 ANQGSEA. The CDR3 totals 12 residues. CDR3 region: CSLYGSTGELFF. Written as DNA, the CDR3 is TGCAGCCTTTATGGTAGCACCGGGGAGCTGTTTTTT.

DNA of the CDR3: TGTGCCAGCACGATACAGGGGGCCGGGGAGCTGTTTTTT. This codes for CASTIQGAGELFF. The gene calls are TRBV14 and TRBJ2-2, with 8 bases aligning to TRBD1. CDR1 and CDR2 from the germline V gene are SGHDN and FVKESK. The CDR3 has 13 residues. V gave up 7 bases and J gave up 6 bases; unmatched junction bases: 4.

The chain joins TRBV30 to TRBJ1-4; D is ambiguous. Germline-derived CDR1 and CDR2 are GTSNPN and SVGIG (reference sequence). Trimming stripped 0 bases from V and 3 bases from J, with 5 bases between. The CDR3 runs to 13 residues. The CDR3 nucleotides read TGTGCCTGGAGTGTACAATCTAATGAAAAACTGTTTTTT. This sequence encodes CAWSVQSNEKLFF. The complete variable domain, with remaining parts taken from reference TRBV30 and TRBJ1-4, reads SQTIHQWPATLVQPVGSPLSLECTVEGTSNPNLYWYRQAAGRGLQLLFYSVGIGQISSEVPQNLSASRPQDRQFILSSKKLLLSDSGFYLCAWSVQSNEKLFFGSGTQLSVL.

This clone was found once. The rearrangement links TRBV9 to TRBJ1-2, with a possible D match to TRBD1 (5 bases). V lost 0 bases and J 5 bases, leaving 23 bases between the germline ends. The germline V gene encodes CDR1 SGDLS and CDR2 YYNGEE. The CDR3 runs 18 residues. The CDR3 bases are TGTGCCAGCAGCGTAGATAGGGCAGGGTCATACGAACCGTATGGCTACACCTTC. This gives the protein CASSVDRAGSYEPYGYTF.